The sequence of this TCR beta chain was determined in a study of vaccination effects on CD4 cells after COVID-19. General study results and limits: Infection- and vaccine-induced clones contracted markedly late after vaccination. Few convalescent patients, and no early post-infection timepoints, were available to the study.

Assay: immunoSEQ multiplex PCR; the TCRdb copy retains only in-frame clones and omits some. This sample has over 65,000 clones; roughly 80% occur once, and the top ten carry approximately 2%. Researchers isolated CD4+ T cells once roughly nine days of culture had elapsed. Prior SARS-CoV-2 infection was absent in the vaccine recipients, as shown by negative nucleocapsid antibodies. Only a few counts were recorded for this clone. Its antigen is currently unknown. Sequenced here: CD4+ T cells from PBMCs cultured without peptide, sampled before COVID-19 vaccination. This TCR came from a human donor who received a COVID-19 vaccine.

The CDR3 loop reads CASSQRWENTDTQYF. The CDR3 DNA reads TGTGCCAGCAGTCAGCGGTGGGAGAACACAGATACGCAGTATTTT. The V call is TRBV27, the J call TRBJ2-3, with TRBD2 as a possible D gene (5 bases). Germline loops: CDR1 MNHEY, CDR2 SMNVEV (reference sequence). V dropped 5 bases and J dropped 2 bases, with 14 bases sitting between them. This CDR3 has 15 amino acids.